Listed here is a single T cell receptor (beta chain). No antigen is known for it. Germline V lookup: CDR1 MNHNS, CDR2 SASEGT. The CDR3 is made up of 17 amino acids. The entry originates in a study of CXCR3-negative and CXCR3-positive naive CD8 T cells. The study's findings and limits: It was found that naive subsets had comparable surface CD5, and TCR strength was inferred from TRB CDR3 properties. Naive cells that were CXCR3-positive had more hydrophobic TRB CDR3s (compared with CXCR3-negative naive cells).

Via 5' RACE with UMI labels, TRB cDNA libraries were prepared. TCRdb reprocessed the 5' RACE reads, with one entry per CDR3 protein and no DNA. The listing records approximately 59,000 distinct CDR3 sequences. This chain uses TRBV6-1 with TRBJ2-7; TCRdb selects TRBD1, and the lack of DNA leaves this call unchecked. This TCR derives from a human donor in good health. Some clones in this sample may be carry-over from other donors' samples. Sequencing was done on a sample of naive CXCR3+ CD8+ T cells from blood. Subset here: CD45RO-CCR7+CD27+CD95- naive CD8+ T cells expressing CXCR3 (TNR3+). The CDR3 is CASSEEGGQGVIYEQYF.